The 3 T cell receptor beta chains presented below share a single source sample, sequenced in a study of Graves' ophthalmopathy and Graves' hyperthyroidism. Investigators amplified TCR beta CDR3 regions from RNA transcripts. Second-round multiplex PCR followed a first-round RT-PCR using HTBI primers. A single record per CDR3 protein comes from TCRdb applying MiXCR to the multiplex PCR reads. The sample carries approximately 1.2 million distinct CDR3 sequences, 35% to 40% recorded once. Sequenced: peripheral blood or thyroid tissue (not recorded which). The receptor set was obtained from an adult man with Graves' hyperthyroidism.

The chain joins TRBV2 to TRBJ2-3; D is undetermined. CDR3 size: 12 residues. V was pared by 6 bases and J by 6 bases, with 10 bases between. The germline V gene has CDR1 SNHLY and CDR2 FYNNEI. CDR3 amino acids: CASSQGWDTQYF. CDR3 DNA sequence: TGTGCCAGCAGCCAAGGTTGGGATACGCAGTATTTT.

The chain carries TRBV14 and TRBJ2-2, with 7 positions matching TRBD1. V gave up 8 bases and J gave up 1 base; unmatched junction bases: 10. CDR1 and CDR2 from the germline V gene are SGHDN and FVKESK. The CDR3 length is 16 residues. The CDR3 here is CASSPSDRLNTGELFF. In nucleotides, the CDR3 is TGTGCCAGCTCACCGTCGGACAGGCTGAACACCGGGGAGCTGTTTTTT.

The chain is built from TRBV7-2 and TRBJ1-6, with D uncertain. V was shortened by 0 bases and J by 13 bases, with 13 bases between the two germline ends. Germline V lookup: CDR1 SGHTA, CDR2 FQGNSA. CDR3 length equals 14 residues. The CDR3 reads CASSLALHSGPLHF. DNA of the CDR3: TGTGCCAGCAGCTTAGCGCTCCATAGCGGTCCCCTCCACTTT.